This TCR beta chain was observed in a study of shared clonotypes between healthy human individuals. For the study at large: CD4 naive and CD4 memory each took three plates per donor, while CD8 naive took two and CD8 memory one.

Whole-study findings and limits: Clonotype sharing across a few donors was observed for roughly 5% of naive CD4 clonotypes. Among donors, the sharing of clonotypes was expected to be influenced by sequencing depth.

V was clipped by 5 bases and J by 0 bases, with 11 bases between them. The CDR3 has 14 amino acids. In germline, CDR1 is MNHEY, CDR2 SMNVEV (reference sequence). On this clone itself: The antigen is undetermined. Other DNA sequences from this sample encode an identical CDR3 as well.

Assay used: immunoSEQ multiplex PCR; TCRdb lists only in-frame clones, some missing. The profile shows about 2 million clones, about 94% of them singletons. Positive CCR7 selection of CD45RO-negative cells yielded the naive CD8 cells, and terminally differentiated effector memory CD45RA+ cells were excluded. The V gene is TRBV27, the J gene TRBJ2-7, with D hard to call. Specimen: naive CD8+ T cells sorted from blood. The source of this sequence is a man between 18 and 29 years old in good health. CDR3 coding DNA: TGTGCCAGCAGTCCATGGACCGGCTCCTACGAGCAGTACTTC. Protein product: CASSPWTGSYEQYF.